The 6 T cell receptor beta chains reported below all come from one sample, sequenced in a study of metastatic and nonmetastatic thyroid tumors (dated by TCRdb to 2018 to 2020). The library was obtained by PCR. TCRdb lists the instrument as Illumina HiSeq 4000. The public reads were run again by TCRdb, first through fastp at Q25 and then through MiXCR, and only productive beta chains were kept. The table for this sample lists roughly 30,000 clones; about 3.9% of them were counted only once. The ten largest clones capture 3% to 3.5% of the sample. No treatment had been received by any patient before thyroid surgery. The sample was blood. These receptors were taken from a male donor with papillary thyroid cancer or a benign thyroid nodule (not recorded which). Some clones in this sample may be carry-over from other donors' samples.

A few counts support this clone. This chain joins TRBV6-2 or TRBV6-3 and TRBJ2-5; 10 nucleotides match TRBD2. CDR1 MNHEY and CDR2 SVGEGT come from the germline V gene. Germline trimming cut 5 bases from V and 5 bases from J; bases unmatched to any gene: 11. The CDR3 sequence is 16 residues long. CDR3: CASSPPTSGRGETQYF. CDR3 bases: TGTGCCAGCAGTCCCCCGACTAGCGGGCGGGGGGAGACCCAGTACTTC.

There are many counts of this clone. V usage is TRBV6-5 and J usage is TRBJ1-1, with D maybe TRBD1 (5 bases). The CDR3 spans 16 residues. Germline V CDR1 and CDR2: MNHEY, SVGAGI. V lost 5 bases to trimming and J lost 0 bases, with 16 bases between them. DNA of the CDR3: TGTGCCAGCAGTCACCGGGGGGTTAACATGAACACTGAAGCTTTCTTT. Protein sequence: CASSHRGVNMNTEAFF.

The table lists this clone with many counts. This rearrangement joins TRBV10-3 to TRBJ2-1; 8 nucleotides align to TRBD1. CDR3 length: 13 amino acids. Trimming at V came to 3 bases and at J to 12 bases, leaving 7 bases not matched to a gene. Germline CDR1 and CDR2: ENHRY and SYGVKD. In nucleotides, the CDR3 is TGTGCCATCAGTGACCCAAACAGGGGGGCGCAGTTCTTC. Translating it yields CAISDPNRGAQFF.

J is TRBJ2-1 and V is TRBV30; TRBD2 matches 8 bases. Germline assignment: CDR1 GTSNPN and CDR2 SVGIG (reference sequence). J gave up 4 bases and V 1 base, and 3 bases lay outside the gene matches. The CDR3 runs to 14 residues. CDR3 coding DNA: TGTGCCTGGAGTGCCCTAGCGGGTTACAATGAGCAGTTCTTC. Its protein product is CAWSALAGYNEQFF.

This clone was observed a handful of times. This may be a read error, as it is one base from a much larger clone. The rearrangement uses TRBV4-3 and TRBJ2-7; D call uncertain. V shed 1 base and J shed 7 bases, with 17 bases lying between them. CDR3 size: 15 residues. CDR1 is LGHNA and CDR2 is YSLEER in the germline V gene. The CDR3 region has the DNA TGCGCCAGCAGCCAAGGACTGTGGGAAGACAATGAGCAGTACTTC. Translated: CASSQGLWEDNEQYF.

This clone is classed as medium-sized. The gene calls are TRBV11-3 and TRBJ2-2; TRBD2 agrees at 9 bases. From germline, CDR1 is SGHNT and CDR2 YENEEA. With 3 bases clipped from V and 6 bases from J, the junction kept 11 bases outside the gene matches. The CDR3 runs to 17 residues. CDR3 loop: CASSFSWGSGSAGELFF. For the CDR3, the DNA is TGTGCCAGCAGCTTCTCATGGGGTAGCGGGAGTGCCGGGGAGCTGTTTTTT.